This T cell receptor (beta chain) was found in a study of identical twins. Findings of the study overall: In cord blood, abundant beta clonotypes had fewer insertions; memory showed no trend. Findings depended on cross-sectional statistics rather than tracking the same donors.

Germline V gene sequence: CDR1 DFQATT, CDR2 SNEGSKA (reference sequence). With V trimmed by 6 bases and J by 3 bases, 5 bases remained unmatched. The CDR3 sequence is 15 residues long. Concerning this clonotype: What it binds is unknown.

Via MiXCR, TCRdb re-called the 5' RACE reads, giving one row per CDR3 protein. Among about 570,000 distinct CDR3 sequences listed, roughly 9.5% were seen once. All donors were healthy, and all were Caucasian. These data were also filed under a second study, of yellow fever vaccine responses in identical twins.

The sequence came from a woman aged 18-35 years in good health. The rearrangement joins TRBV20-1 to TRBJ2-1; 13 positions match TRBD2. The material sequenced was PBMCs. As DNA, the CDR3 is TGCAGTGCCCCCAGACTAGCGGGGGGCTACAATGAGCAGTTCTTC. Translation: CSAPRLAGGYNEQFF.